Described below is a single TCR beta chain sequence and its context. The antigen is not known. Germline values: CDR1 SGHRS, CDR2 YFSETQ. Trimming removed 5 bases at V and 3 bases at J, with 15 bases between. The CDR3 is 14 residues long. These data come from a study of regulatory T cells in long-lasting Graves disease. Study-level information: Graves' cases, newly diagnosed, had used antithyroid drugs under 3 months. Study results and caveats: Persistent disease was associated with favored TRBV28 usage and with favored use of TRBJ1-2 and TRBJ2-5. Persistent patients shared more public clonotypes (2,741) than new patients (just under 1,000).

Regarding time point: newly diagnosed GD, antithyroid drugs for less than 3 months. After RNA was extracted from PBMCs, the TCR library was made from it. The authors drew approximately 9 milliliters of peripheral blood into EDTA tubes. Building of the TCR beta libraries involved iRepertoire HTBI primers and Arm-PCR of CDR3 regions. TCRdb itself ran the multiplex PCR reads through MiXCR, one entry per CDR3 protein. The sample includes over 300,000 distinct CDR3 sequences, 15% to 19% of them seen just once. The specimen comprised peripheral blood mononuclear cells (PBMCs), sampled at new diagnosis, from a patient treated with antithyroid drugs. The gene calls are TRBV5-1 and TRBJ2-7; the D gene is possibly TRBD1 (5 bases). The TCR was taken from a female donor with Graves disease. CDR3 DNA sequence: TGCGCCAGCAGGAGGAACCAGGGTCTCTACGAGCAGTACTTC. Protein product: CASRRNQGLYEQYF.